This T cell receptor (beta chain) appears in the sequencing data of a study of OX40 agonist ivuxolimab in advanced cancers. Broader study findings: Averaged across samples, CD8+ T cells carried more expanded clones than CD4+ did.

Here immunoSEQ multiplex PCR was the method, and the copy in TCRdb shows in-frame clones only, minus some. The sample lists tens of thousands of clones; over 75% were seen once. As for this clone: The antigen remains unidentified.

Germline assignment: CDR1 SGHTA and CDR2 FQGNSA. The V end lost 2 bases, the J end lost 1 base, and 8 bases lay between the germline ends. This CDR3 region has 14 residues. The sequencing here drew on CD4+ or CD8+ T cells sorted from blood, taken in a trial of the OX40 agonist ivuxolimab. The chain has TRBV7-2 and TRBJ1-1; D ambiguous. This TCR was recovered from an adult with an advanced solid tumor such as melanoma, head and neck, liver or kidney cancer. The CDR3 nucleotides are TGTGCCAGCAGCTTAATACTGGCGAACACTGAAGCTTTCTTT. Translation gives CASSLILANTEAFF.